This TCR beta chain was sequenced during a study of blood T cell repertoires in COVID-19. About the research overall: In each case, the material was cDNA or gDNA derived from T cells, B-cell-depleted T cells, or PBMCs.

The CDR3 spans 15 residues. Germline V gives CDR1 MDHEN, CDR2 SYDVKM. Trimming took off 4 bases at V and 5 bases at J, with 14 bases between the two ends. Produced via immunoSEQ multiplex PCR; TCRdb's table is partial and in-frame only. The table includes fewer than 150,000 clones, over 75% detected once. This chain uses TRBV28 with TRBJ1-4; TRBD1 might be the D (5 bases). Sequencing used PBMCs or T cells enriched from blood (not recorded which). This TCR was sampled from a middle-aged man in a cohort exposed to, infected with or recovered from COVID-19 (not recorded which). The CDR3 coding sequence is TGTGCCAGCAGTTCCATGACAGAATCAAATGAAAAACTGTTTTTT. This sequence encodes CASSSMTESNEKLFF.